The 4 T cell receptor beta chains given below trace back to one sample, sequenced in a study of cytomegalovirus exposure and HLA in healthy donors. A multiplex PCR was run with 60 Vbeta primers and 13 Jbeta primers. Sequencing was performed with immunoSEQ multiplex PCR; in TCRdb, only in-frame clones are kept and a portion is missing. Of 180,000 or so clones listed, 79% are singletons. Sequencing was performed on PBMCs. All receptors come from a woman between 45 and 65 years old in good health and CMV-seronegative.

This clone was picked up a small number of times. The chain links TRBV5-1 to TRBJ1-5; 8 bases align to TRBD1. With 0 bases clipped from V and 5 bases from J, the junction kept 7 bases outside the gene matches. In germline, CDR1 is SGHRS, CDR2 YFSETQ. The CDR3 length is 16 residues. The CDR3: CASSLAPDRADQPQHF. The CDR3 DNA is TGCGCCAGCAGCTTGGCCCCGGACAGGGCCGATCAGCCCCAGCATTTT.

Only a few counts were recorded for this clone. V gene TRBV5-6 combines with J gene TRBJ2-7; 7 positions agree with TRBD1. V shed 0 bases and J 2 bases; nucleotides not matched to a gene: 5. Looked up from germline, CDR1 is SGHDT and CDR2 is YYEEEE. The CDR3 is 15 amino acids. DNA of the CDR3: TGTGCCAGCAGCTTGGAAGGGGGCCTTACCTACGAGCAGTACTTC. Its protein product is CASSLEGGLTYEQYF.

This rearrangement joins TRBV9 to TRBJ1-1, with TRBD1 as a possible D gene (5 bases). This CDR3 region has 15 residues. Germline values: CDR1 SGDLS, CDR2 YYNGEE. The germline V and J ends were trimmed by 4 bases and 0 bases, with 13 bases remaining between them. The CDR3 nucleotides read TGTGCCAGCAGCCCCGGGGGGGGACTGAACACTGAAGCTTTCTTT. As protein: CASSPGGGLNTEAFF.

J is TRBJ1-2 and V is TRBV7-6, with a weak D call TRBD1 (6 bases). The V end was cut by 5 bases, the J end by 2 bases, with 12 bases between. Germline CDR1 and CDR2: SGHVS and FNYEAQ. The CDR3 has 14 amino acids. The CDR3 loop reads CASSPTDRNYGYTF. CDR3 in DNA: TGTGCCAGCAGCCCGACGGACAGAAACTATGGCTACACCTTC.